These T cell receptor beta chains were read from a single sample in a study of CD4+ T cells in melanoma. Sequencing was performed with immunoSEQ multiplex PCR; in TCRdb, only in-frame clones are kept and a portion is missing. The sample includes some 47,000 clones, 89% of them seen just once. The material sequenced was peripheral blood. The receptors were gathered from a human donor with melanoma. Both conserved end residues are part of each CDR3. The D gene is left open where the match is weak.

V	length	J	D	CDR3	DNA
TRBV29-1	13	TRBJ1-1	NA	CSVSFGGNTEAFF	TGCAGCGTTTCCTTTGGGGGGAACACTGAAGCTTTCTTT
TRBV7-2	15	TRBJ2-2	NA	CASSLGGADTGELFF	TGTGCCAGCAGCTTAGGTGGGGCGGACACCGGGGAGCTGTTTTTT
TRBV6-4	14	TRBJ2-3	NA	CASSEGHAPDTQYF	TGTGCCAGCAGTGAAGGCCACGCGCCGGATACGCAGTATTTT
TRBV10-3	14	TRBJ2-3	NA	CAISESPSTDTQYF	TGTGCCATCAGTGAGTCCCCAAGCACAGATACGCAGTATTTT
TRBV6-5	11	TRBJ2-1	NA	CASSRGAREFF	TGTGCCAGCAGCAGGGGGGCTAGGGAGTTCTTC
TRBV7-2	14	TRBJ1-5	NA	CASSPLLSNQPQHF	TGTGCCAGCAGCCCGCTTCTCAGCAATCAGCCCCAGCATTTT
TRBV27	13	TRBJ1-6	NA	CASSLTGRRLLHF	TGTGCCAGCAGTTTAACGGGTCGGAGGCTCCTCCACTTT
TRBV27	16	TRBJ2-1	NA	CASSLEGAGSYNEQFF	TGTGCCAGCAGTTTAGAAGGAGCAGGCTCCTACAATGAGCAGTTCTTC
TRBV6-5	15	TRBJ1-5	TRBD1	CASSPGQGGGQPQHF	TGTGCCAGCAGTCCTGGACAGGGGGGAGGTCAGCCCCAGCATTTT
TRBV7-2	17	TRBJ2-3	TRBD2	CASSLLGGGAQTDTQYF	TGTGCCAGCAGCTTATTAGGCGGGGGGGCTCAGACAGATACGCAGTATTTT